These 30 T cell receptor beta chains share one sample of origin, sequenced in a study of blood T cell repertoires in COVID-19. Measured with immunoSEQ multiplex PCR; TCRdb has only the in-frame clones, and not every one. Found here are 35,000 to 50,000 clones, approximately 83% of them singletons; the top ten hold under 30%. Sequencing input: peripheral blood. The receptors come from a human donor with acute or convalescent COVID-19. The donor label of this sample is uncertain.

This clone was picked up a small number of times. V usage is TRBV28 and J usage is TRBJ2-7; D is possibly TRBD1 (5 bases). The CDR3 spans 15 residues. The germline V gene has CDR1 MDHEN and CDR2 SYDVKM. V gave up 7 bases and J gave up 0 bases, with 16 bases separating them. CDR3 residues: CASTLGAGSSYEQYF. The CDR3 DNA is TGTGCCAGCACCCTAGGGGCAGGTTCCTCCTACGAGCAGTACTTC. The full variable domain, completed using reference TRBV28 and TRBJ2-7, is DVKVTQSSRYLVKRTGEKVFLECVQDMDHENMFWYRQDPGLGLRLIYFSYDVKMKEKGDIPEGYSVSREKKERFSLILESASTNQTSMYLCASTLGAGSSYEQYFGPGTRLTVT.

The chain uses TRBV6-6 and TRBJ2-7; TRBD2 matches 7 bases. Per germline, CDR1 MNHNY and CDR2 SVGAGI (reference sequence). This CDR3 is 16 amino acids long. Losses at the gene ends were 4 bases for V and 0 bases for J; bases not matched to a gene: 9. The CDR3 protein is CASSFPGSGVSYEQYF. The DNA for the CDR3 is TGTGCCAGCAGTTTCCCTGGCAGCGGGGTCTCCTACGAGCAGTACTTC.

The chain employs TRBV5-6 and TRBJ2-1; no clear D gene. This CDR3 has 13 amino acids. The germline V and J ends were trimmed by 0 bases and 6 bases, with 7 bases remaining between them. The germline V gene encodes CDR1 SGHDT and CDR2 YYEEEE. CDR3 sequence reads: CASSLGHVNEQFF. Here the CDR3 DNA reads TGTGCCAGCAGCTTGGGGCACGTCAATGAGCAGTTCTTC.

The chain is built from TRBV6-5 and TRBJ2-7; possibly TRBD2 for D (6 bases). The V gene lost 2 bases and the J gene lost 2 bases, with 16 bases spanning the gap. The CDR3 contains 16 residues. Per the germline V gene, CDR1 is MNHEY and CDR2 is SVGAGI. DNA of the CDR3: TGTGCCAGCAGTTACCGCCGACTAGATTCAACCTACGAGCAGTACTTC. It specifies CASSYRRLDSTYEQYF.

The chain is built from TRBV14 and TRBJ2-2; maybe TRBD1 (5 bases). V was pared by 2 bases and J by 4 bases, with 11 bases between. The CDR3 has 15 residues. Germline-derived CDR1 and CDR2 are SGHDN and FVKESK. The CDR3 sequence: CASSQRLTGTGELFF. The CDR3 DNA is TGTGCCAGCAGCCAAAGGCTAACAGGCACCGGGGAGCTGTTTTTT.

The DNA of the CDR3 is TGTGCCAGCAGCTTAGCCCCAGCGGGGGGTCAGGAGACCCAGTACTTC. Its translation is CASSLAPAGGQETQYF. This chain uses TRBV7-8 with TRBJ2-5, with 9 nucleotides matching TRBD2. CDR1 is SGHVS, CDR2 FQNEAQ, per germline. Trimming took 0 bases from V and 5 from J; bases not matched to a gene: 7. The CDR3 contains 16 residues. The variable domain in full, completed from reference TRBV7-8 and TRBJ2-5, reads GAGVSQSPRYKVAKRGQDVALRCDPISGHVSLFWYQQALGQGPEFLTYFQNEAQLDKSGLPSDRFFAERPEGSVSTLKIQRTQQEDSAVYLCASSLAPAGGQETQYFGPGTRLLVL.

The CDR3 DNA sequence: TGTGCCAGCAGCTCGACGACTAGCGGATTCTACAATGAGCAGTTCTTC. The encoded protein is CASSSTTSGFYNEQFF. The chain couples TRBV7-9 to TRBJ2-1; 9 nucleotides align to TRBD2. Losses at the gene ends were 4 bases for V and 3 bases for J; bases not matched to a gene: 7. The germline gives CDR1 SEHNR, CDR2 FQNEAQ (reference sequence). This CDR3 region has 16 residues.

The chain joins TRBV6-6 to TRBJ1-1; a weak D match, TRBD1 (5 bases). CDR1 and CDR2 (germline): MNHNY, SVGAGI (reference sequence). The V end lost 2 bases, the J end lost 3 bases, and 13 bases lay between the germline ends. The CDR3 is 15 amino acids. CDR3 coding DNA: TGTGCCAGCAGTTACCCACCCAGGGTCGACACTGAAGCTTTCTTT. This sequence encodes CASSYPPRVDTEAFF.

The rearrangement joins TRBV19 to TRBJ1-1; TRBD1 is a possible D gene (5 bases). The CDR3 is 12 residues long. Germline CDR1 is LNHDA and CDR2 is SQIVND (reference sequence). The V and J ends lost 5 bases and 6 bases respectively, with 10 bases between them. CDR3 in amino acids: CASSWGDAEAFF. The CDR3 DNA sequence: TGTGCCAGTAGTTGGGGGGATGCTGAAGCTTTCTTT.

The CDR3 loop is CASSDRVGANVLTF. DNA of the CDR3: TGTGCCAGCAGCGACAGGGTTGGGGCCAACGTCCTGACTTTC. This chain connects TRBV3-1 (or the pseudogene TRBV3-2) to TRBJ2-6, with 7 bases fitting TRBD1. Trimming cost V 5 bases and J 3 bases; bases outside gene matches: 1. This CDR3 contains 14 residues. Per the germline V gene, CDR1 is LGHDT and CDR2 is YNNKEL (reference sequence).

The CDR3 DNA follows: TGTGCCAGCAGCTTCCGACACGAAGCTTTCTTT. As protein: CASSFRHEAFF. V is TRBV7-2 and J is TRBJ1-1; D is unclear. V was cut by 3 bases and J by 8 bases, with 7 bases left in between. The germline gives CDR1 SGHTA, CDR2 FQGNSA. The CDR3 consists of 11 residues. Together with reference TRBV7-2 and TRBJ1-1, the CDR3 gives the full variable domain: GAGVSQSPSNKVTEKGKDVELRCDPISGHTALYWYRQSLGQGLEFLIYFQGNSAPDKSGLPSDRFSAERTGGSVSTLTIQRTQQEDSAVYLCASSFRHEAFFGQGTRLTVV.

This clone appeared once. The chain combines TRBV5-3 with TRBJ1-2; 10 positions agree with TRBD1. TRBV5-3 is reported as an ORF; its role is uncertain. With 4 bases clipped from V and 4 bases from J, the junction kept 10 bases outside the gene matches. The CDR3 is 16 amino acids. Here the CDR3 reads CARSPDKRTGGYGYTF. As DNA, the CDR3 is TGTGCCAGAAGCCCCGATAAGCGGACAGGGGGCTATGGCTACACCTTC.

The chain couples TRBV4-3 to TRBJ1-2; a weak D match, TRBD1 (6 bases). V shed 0 bases and J shed 5 bases, with 10 bases lying between them. There are 14 residues in the CDR3. Germline V gives CDR1 LGHNA, CDR2 YSLEER. This CDR3 reads CASSQDWTAYGYTF. CDR3 nucleotides: TGCGCCAGCAGCCAAGATTGGACAGCTTATGGCTACACCTTC.

The CDR3 bases are TGTGCCAGCAGTTACGGGGCAGGGTGGAATGAGCAGTTCTTC. Its translation: CASSYGAGWNEQFF. The chain links TRBV6-5 to TRBJ2-1, with D perhaps matching TRBD1 (5 bases). CDR1 and CDR2 from the germline V gene are MNHEY and SVGAGI. V was trimmed by 2 bases and J by 7 bases, leaving 12 bases between them. The CDR3 length is 14 residues.

This chain connects TRBV28 to TRBJ2-3; 8 positions match TRBD2. CDR1 is MDHEN, CDR2 SYDVKM, per germline. The CDR3 has 19 residues. Trimming removed 5 bases from V and 0 bases from J; junction bases left unmatched: 16. CDR3 sequence: CASSVFGRATQRSTDTQYF. As DNA, the CDR3 is TGTGCCAGCAGTGTCTTCGGGAGGGCCACCCAAAGGAGCACAGATACGCAGTATTTT.

This clone was found a few times. The chain employs TRBV2 and TRBJ1-1; D is undetermined. Germline lookup yields CDR1 SNHLY and CDR2 FYNNEI. Trimming pared 2 bases from V and 1 base from J, leaving 2 bases between. The CDR3 contains 12 residues. Here the CDR3 DNA reads TGTGCCAGCAGTGAACGGAACACTGAAGCTTTCTTT. This gives the protein CASSERNTEAFF.

J is TRBJ1-2 and V is TRBV7-8, with D possibly being TRBD1 (6 bases). V lost 4 bases and J lost 4, with 13 bases in between. CDR1 is SGHVS and CDR2 is FQNEAQ in the germline V gene. This CDR3 is 14 amino acids long. The CDR3 DNA sequence: TGTGCCAGCAGCTCAACGGGACAACTCTATGGCTACACCTTC. Translated: CASSSTGQLYGYTF.

The V and J genes are TRBV10-3 and TRBJ2-7; the match to TRBD1 covers 9 bases. This CDR3 comprises 19 residues. The J segment lost 2 bases and the V segment lost 4 bases, leaving 18 bases of the junction unmatched. Germline-derived CDR1 and CDR2 are ENHRY and SYGVKD. The CDR3 nucleotides read TGTGCCATCAGTGCCCCGGGGGGACAGGGCACAATCCCGCCCTACGAGCAGTACTTC. Encoded protein: CAISAPGGQGTIPPYEQYF.

The J gene is TRBJ1-1, the V gene TRBV10-2; D is perhaps TRBD1 (6 bases). Looked up from germline, CDR1 is WSHSY and CDR2 is SAAADI. This CDR3 comprises 12 residues. The V gene lost 8 bases and the J gene lost 1 base, with 8 bases spanning the gap. Written as DNA, the CDR3 is TGCGCCAGCGGACAGAAGAACACTGAAGCTTTCTTT. The encoded protein is CASGQKNTEAFF.

The chain links TRBV27 to TRBJ2-6; 9 bases agree with TRBD2. The J segment lost 4 bases and the V segment lost 4 bases, leaving 11 bases of the junction unmatched. From germline, CDR1 is MNHEY and CDR2 SMNVEV (reference sequence). The CDR3 length is 18 residues. CDR3 in DNA: TGTGCCAGCAGTTATCAGCGGGGGGTCCTCTCGGGGGCCAACGTCCTGACTTTC. Amino acid sequence: CASSYQRGVLSGANVLTF.

The chain joins TRBV11-3 to TRBJ2-3; TRBD1 is a possible D gene (5 bases). This CDR3 has 16 residues. Germline-derived CDR1 and CDR2 are SGHNT and YENEEA. The ends were cut back, 5 bases at V and 4 bases at J, with 19 bases in the middle. CDR3 region: CASSPGHEIGADTQYF. The CDR3 nucleotides read TGTGCCAGCAGCCCAGGACACGAAATAGGGGCAGATACGCAGTATTTT.

This clone has a handful of counts. The chain uses TRBV4-1 and TRBJ2-5; D gene ambiguous. Germline CDR1 is MGHRA and CDR2 is YSYEKL. Between the trimmed V and J ends, which lost 0 bases and 6 bases, there was a span of 14 bases. This CDR3 comprises 15 residues. The CDR3 loop is CASSQEGSSSKTQYF. The CDR3 coding sequence is TGCGCCAGCAGCCAAGAAGGATCTAGTTCGAAGACCCAGTACTTC.

The CDR3 nucleotides read TGTGCCAGTAGGCCCTATATCGCGGGGAAGGGAGGGTTCCGCAATCAGCCCCAGCATTTT. It codes for CASRPYIAGKGGFRNQPQHF. The J gene is TRBJ1-5, the V gene TRBV19; no firm D call. CDR1 is LNHDA, CDR2 SQIVND, per germline (reference sequence). V lost 6 bases and J lost 2, with 29 bases in between. This CDR3 is built from 20 residues.

In its sample, this clone was seen once. The chain couples TRBV30 to TRBJ1-6, with D perhaps matching TRBD1 (6 bases). Per germline, CDR1 GTSNPN and CDR2 SVGIG (reference sequence). CDR3 size: 12 residues. The V and J ends lost 7 bases and 8 bases respectively, with 12 bases between them. CDR3 in amino acids: CASQGMDSPLHF. The DNA of the CDR3 is TGTGCCTCACAGGGTATGGATTCACCCCTCCACTTT.

The chain combines TRBV9 with TRBJ2-3, with D hard to call. Germline CDR1 and CDR2: SGDLS and YYNGEE. V was shortened by 0 bases and J by 6 bases, with 8 bases between the two germline ends. This CDR3 is built from 13 residues. The CDR3 is CASSVVYGDTQYF. In nucleotides, the CDR3 is TGTGCCAGCAGCGTAGTATACGGGGATACGCAGTATTTT.

This sequence joins TRBV18 and TRBJ1-5; D is unresolved. This CDR3 spans 14 amino acids. CDR1 and CDR2 from the germline V gene are KGHSH and LQKENI. The germline V and J ends were trimmed by 3 bases and 3 bases, with 9 bases remaining between them. The CDR3 loop reads CASSPDIINQPQHF. In nucleotides, the CDR3 is TGTGCCAGCTCACCCGACATTATCAATCAGCCCCAGCATTTT.

The chain employs TRBV19 and TRBJ2-3; no clear D. Germline assignment: CDR1 LNHDA and CDR2 SQIVND (reference sequence). The CDR3 has 13 amino acids. V was shortened by 5 bases and J by 4 bases, with 10 bases between the two germline ends. The CDR3 protein is CASSPVRADTQYF. The DNA for the CDR3 is TGTGCCAGTAGTCCGGTCCGAGCAGATACGCAGTATTTT.

The rearrangement links TRBV6-5 to TRBJ2-2, with D maybe TRBD2 (5 bases). The CDR3 length is 14 residues. V was shortened by 11 bases and J by 5 bases, with 18 bases between the two germline ends. Germline V gives CDR1 MNHEY, CDR2 SVGAGI. This CDR3 reads CAAHLHRGTGELFF. The CDR3, as DNA: TGTGCCGCTCACCTGCATAGAGGGACCGGGGAGCTGTTTTTT.

V and J are TRBV28 and TRBJ2-5; TRBD1 matches 7 bases. The CDR3 runs to 15 residues. V shed 5 bases and J 0 bases; nucleotides not matched to a gene: 6. Germline loops: CDR1 MDHEN, CDR2 SYDVKM. In nucleotides, the CDR3 is TGTGCCAGCAGTCTAGTGACAGGGTACCAAGAGACCCAGTACTTC. Translating it yields CASSLVTGYQETQYF.

This clone was detected only once. The chain uses TRBV29-1 and TRBJ2-3; TRBD2 might be the D (6 bases). The CDR3 runs 12 residues. Trimming took off 7 bases at V and 0 bases at J, with 8 bases between the two ends. Germline lookup yields CDR1 SQVTM and CDR2 ANQGSEA. For the CDR3, the DNA is TGCAGCGGGAGGGGCAGCACAGATACGCAGTATTTT. Translated: CSGRGSTDTQYF.